This record covers a single T cell receptor (beta chain). The antigen is unknown. Each donor's status was that of a healthy bone marrow donor. The CDR3 contains 16 residues. The V gene's germline CDR1 is MGHDK and CDR2 SYGVNS. V was trimmed by 2 bases and J by 2 bases, leaving 13 bases between them. This sample is drawn from a study of cytomegalovirus exposure and HLA in healthy donors. The PCR employed 60 Vbeta primers together with 13 Jbeta primers. Only in-frame clones appear in the TCRdb table, and some are missing; sequencing was by immunoSEQ multiplex PCR. The profile shows about 130,000 clones, 60% to 80% of them singletons. Findings of the study overall: Previously analyzed data showed that most TCR beta V segments were productive at a frequency of about 87% or about 30%. A later analysis linked about 17,000 TCR beta sequences to HLA alleles at 0.05 false discovery rate. Cytomegalovirus association was assigned to about 180 TCR beta chains.

This clonotype was obtained from a male donor in good health and CMV-seronegative. Sequencing used PBMCs. V and J are TRBV25-1 and TRBJ2-1; D unclear. The CDR3 is CASSETVSGPYNEQFF. CDR3 DNA: TGTGCCAGCAGTGAAACAGTATCCGGCCCCTACAATGAGCAGTTCTTC.